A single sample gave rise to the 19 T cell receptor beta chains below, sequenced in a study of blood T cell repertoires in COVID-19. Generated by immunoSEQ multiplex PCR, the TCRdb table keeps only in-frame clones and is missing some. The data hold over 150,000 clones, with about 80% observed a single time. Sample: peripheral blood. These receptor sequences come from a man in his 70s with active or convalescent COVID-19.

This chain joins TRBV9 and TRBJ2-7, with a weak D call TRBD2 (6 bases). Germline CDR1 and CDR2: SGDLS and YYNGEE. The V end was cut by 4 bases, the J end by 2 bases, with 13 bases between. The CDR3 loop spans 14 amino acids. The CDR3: CASSPAGLPYEQYF. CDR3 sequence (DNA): TGTGCCAGCAGCCCGGCTGGACTACCCTACGAGCAGTACTTC.

This chain's CDR3 is CASSLVQRSYNEQFF. As DNA, the CDR3 is TGTGCCAGCAGCTTGGTGCAGCGGAGCTACAATGAGCAGTTCTTC. The rearrangement links TRBV5-5 to TRBJ2-1; possibly TRBD2 for D (5 bases). Germline V gene data show CDR1 as SGHKS and CDR2 as YYEKEE (reference sequence). Between the trimmed V and J ends, which lost 0 bases and 3 bases, there was a span of 10 bases. The CDR3 spans 15 residues. Based on the CDR3 plus reference TRBV5-5 and TRBJ2-1, the full variable domain is DAGVTQSPTHLIKTRGQQVTLRCSPISGHKSVSWYQQVLGQGPQFIFQYYEKEERGRGNFPDRFSARQFPNYSSELNVNALLLGDSALYLCASSLVQRSYNEQFFGPGTRLTVL.

The CDR3 coding sequence is TGTGCCAGCACCCTAACCGGGACAGGGAAGAATGAGCAGTTCTTC. The encoded protein is CASTLTGTGKNEQFF. This rearrangement joins TRBV6-6 to TRBJ2-1; 9 bases line up with TRBD1. Per germline, CDR1 MNHNY and CDR2 SVGAGI (reference sequence). The CDR3 is made up of 15 amino acids. V lost 7 bases, J lost 7 bases, and 11 bases stayed unmatched.

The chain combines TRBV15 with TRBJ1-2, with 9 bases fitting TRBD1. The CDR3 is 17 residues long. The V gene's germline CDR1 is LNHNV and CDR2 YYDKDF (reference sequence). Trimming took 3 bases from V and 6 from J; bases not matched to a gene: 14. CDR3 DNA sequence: TGTGCCACCAGCAGCGACCTCGGGACAGGGCTGCCCGATGGCTACACCTTC. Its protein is CATSSDLGTGLPDGYTF.

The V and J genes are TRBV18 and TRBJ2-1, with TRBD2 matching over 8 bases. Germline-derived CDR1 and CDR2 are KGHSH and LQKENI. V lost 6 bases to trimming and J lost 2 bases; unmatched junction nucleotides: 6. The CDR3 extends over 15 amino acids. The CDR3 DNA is TGTGCCAGCTCCCACCGGGAGGGGGCCTACAATGAGCAGTTCTTC. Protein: CASSHREGAYNEQFF.

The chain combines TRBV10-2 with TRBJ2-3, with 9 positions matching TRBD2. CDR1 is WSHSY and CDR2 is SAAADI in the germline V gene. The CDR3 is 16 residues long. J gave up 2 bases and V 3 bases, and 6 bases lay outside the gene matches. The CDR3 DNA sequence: TGCGCCAGCAGTGAAGGGCGGGGGGGTCCCACAGATACGCAGTATTTT. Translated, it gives CASSEGRGGPTDTQYF.

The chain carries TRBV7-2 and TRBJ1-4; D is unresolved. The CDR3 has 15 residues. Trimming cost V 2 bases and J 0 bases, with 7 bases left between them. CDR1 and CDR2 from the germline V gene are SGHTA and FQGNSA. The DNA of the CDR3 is TGTGCCAGCAGCTTAAACGGTGCAACTAATGAAAAACTGTTTTTT. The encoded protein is CASSLNGATNEKLFF.

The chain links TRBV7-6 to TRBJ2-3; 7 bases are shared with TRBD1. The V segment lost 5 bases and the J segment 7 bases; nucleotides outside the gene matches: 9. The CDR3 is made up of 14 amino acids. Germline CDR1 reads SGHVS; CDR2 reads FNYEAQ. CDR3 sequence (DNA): TGTGCCAGCAGCAACGACAGGGATTACTATACGCAGTATTTT. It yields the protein CASSNDRDYYTQYF.

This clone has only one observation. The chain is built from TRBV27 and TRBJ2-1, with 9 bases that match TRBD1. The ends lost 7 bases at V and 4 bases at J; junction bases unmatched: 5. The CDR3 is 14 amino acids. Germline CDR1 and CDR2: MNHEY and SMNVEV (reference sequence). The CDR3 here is CASKTGGSYNEQFF. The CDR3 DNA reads TGTGCCAGCAAAACAGGGGGCAGTTACAATGAGCAGTTCTTC.

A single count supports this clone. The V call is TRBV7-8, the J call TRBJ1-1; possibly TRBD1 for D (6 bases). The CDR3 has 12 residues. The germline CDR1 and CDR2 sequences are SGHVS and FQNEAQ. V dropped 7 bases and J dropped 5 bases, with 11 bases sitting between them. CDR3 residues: CASKRGATEAFF. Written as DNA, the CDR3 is TGTGCCAGCAAGCGGGGGGCAACTGAAGCTTTCTTT.

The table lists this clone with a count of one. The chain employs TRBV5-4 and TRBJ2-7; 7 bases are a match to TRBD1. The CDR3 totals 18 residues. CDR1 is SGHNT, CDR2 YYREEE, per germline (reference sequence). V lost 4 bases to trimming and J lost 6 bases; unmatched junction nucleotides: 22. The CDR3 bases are TGTGCCAGCAGCCGCAAACTACAGGGGAATCGGTCCCATCGCGAGCAGTACTTC. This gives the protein CASSRKLQGNRSHREQYF.

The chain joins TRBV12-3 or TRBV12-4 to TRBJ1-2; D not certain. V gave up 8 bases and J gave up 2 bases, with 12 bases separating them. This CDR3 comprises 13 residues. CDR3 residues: CASGADLNYGYTF. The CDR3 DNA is TGTGCCAGCGGAGCAGATTTAAACTATGGCTACACCTTC.

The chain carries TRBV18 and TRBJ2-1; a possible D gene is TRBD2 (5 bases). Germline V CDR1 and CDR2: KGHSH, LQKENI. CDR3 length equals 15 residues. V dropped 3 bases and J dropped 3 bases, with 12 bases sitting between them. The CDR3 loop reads CASSPGSADYNEQFF. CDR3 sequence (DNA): TGTGCCAGCTCACCTGGTAGCGCCGACTACAATGAGCAGTTCTTC.

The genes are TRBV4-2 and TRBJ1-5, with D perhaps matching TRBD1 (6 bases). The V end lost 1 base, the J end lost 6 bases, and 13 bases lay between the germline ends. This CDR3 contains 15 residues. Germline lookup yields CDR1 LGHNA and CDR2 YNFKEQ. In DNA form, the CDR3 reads TGTGCCAGCAGCCAAGTGGACAGAGCGGCTCAGCCCCAGCATTTT. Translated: CASSQVDRAAQPQHF.

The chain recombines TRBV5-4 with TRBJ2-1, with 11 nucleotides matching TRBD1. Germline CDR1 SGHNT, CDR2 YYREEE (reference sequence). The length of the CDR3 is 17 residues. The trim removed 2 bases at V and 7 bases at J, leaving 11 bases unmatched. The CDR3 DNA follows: TGTGCCAGCAGCTTAGGTGGGGGACAGGGGGTACAGAATGAGCAGTTCTTC. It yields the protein CASSLGGGQGVQNEQFF.

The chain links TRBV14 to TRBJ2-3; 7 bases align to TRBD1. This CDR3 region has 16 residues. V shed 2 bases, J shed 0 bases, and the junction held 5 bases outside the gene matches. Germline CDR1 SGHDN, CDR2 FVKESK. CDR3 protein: CASSQRQGVSTDTQYF. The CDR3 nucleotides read TGTGCCAGCAGCCAACGGCAGGGGGTTAGCACAGATACGCAGTATTTT.

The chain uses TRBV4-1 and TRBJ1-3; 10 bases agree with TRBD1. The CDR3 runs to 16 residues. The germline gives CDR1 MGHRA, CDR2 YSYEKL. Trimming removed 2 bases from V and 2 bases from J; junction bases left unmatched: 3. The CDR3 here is CASSQPGQGPGNTIYF. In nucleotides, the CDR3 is TGCGCCAGCAGCCAACCGGGACAGGGGCCTGGAAACACCATATATTTT.

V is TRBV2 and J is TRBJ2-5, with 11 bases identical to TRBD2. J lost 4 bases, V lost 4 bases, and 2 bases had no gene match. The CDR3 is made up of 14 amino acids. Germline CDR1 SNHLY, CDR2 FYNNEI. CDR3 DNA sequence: TGTGCCAGCAGTGGGCTAGCGGGAGGAGAGACCCAGTACTTC. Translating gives CASSGLAGGETQYF.

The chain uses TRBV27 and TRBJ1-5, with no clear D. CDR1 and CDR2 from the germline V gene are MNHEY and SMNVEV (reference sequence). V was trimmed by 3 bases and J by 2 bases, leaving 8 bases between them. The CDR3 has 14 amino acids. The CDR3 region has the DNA TGTGCCAGCAGTTTTGTATCTGGCAATCAGCCCCAGCATTTT. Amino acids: CASSFVSGNQPQHF.